Detailed here is one T cell receptor beta chain. The data belong to a study of blood T cell repertoires in COVID-19. Assay used: immunoSEQ multiplex PCR; TCRdb lists only in-frame clones, some missing. The sample has 400,000 or so clones, around 91% seen once. Germline lookup yields CDR1 WNHNN and CDR2 SYGVQD (reference sequence). The CDR3 consists of 14 residues. V dropped 7 bases and J dropped 3 bases, with 15 bases sitting between them. This chain uses TRBV10-1 with TRBJ1-1; TRBD1 might be the D (6 bases). The material sequenced was PBMCs or T cells enriched from blood (not recorded which). The clonotype was recovered from a man aged 25 to 40 who had recovered from COVID-19. CDR3 DNA: TGCGCCAGCACAAGAAGAGCAGGGGACACTGAAGCTTTCTTT. It specifies CASTRRAGDTEAFF.